This is a list of T cell receptor beta chains from one sample in a study of technical replicates of blood from a few donors. This table comes from immunoSEQ multiplex PCR, and its TCRdb copy is limited to in-frame clones, with some not included. This table has tens of thousands of clones, roughly 90% appearing once. Sequenced: T cells isolated from PBMCs. These receptors were obtained from a human donor in good health. Both conserved end residues are part of each CDR3. The order of the fields is V gene, J gene, CDR3 protein.

v_call: TRBV30; j_call: TRBJ2-3; cdr3_aa: CAWSTSGATDTQYF
v_call: TRBV9; j_call: TRBJ2-7; cdr3_aa: CASSSGLAAYEQYF
v_call: TRBV9; j_call: TRBJ1-3; cdr3_aa: CASSVQDRGYGNTIYF
v_call: TRBV6-5; j_call: TRBJ1-5; cdr3_aa: CASSYSLSSLQPQHF
v_call: TRBV7-3; j_call: TRBJ1-1; cdr3_aa: CASSPPVRVVPEAFF
v_call: TRBV4-3; j_call: TRBJ2-7; cdr3_aa: CASSLTTSGSYEQYF
v_call: TRBV28; j_call: TRBJ1-4; cdr3_aa: CASSLPNIRGEKLFF
v_call: TRBV7-6; j_call: TRBJ2-3; cdr3_aa: CASRADRRSTDTQYF
v_call: TRBV30; j_call: TRBJ2-2; cdr3_aa: CAWGGFPGSTGELFF
v_call: TRBV9; j_call: TRBJ1-5; cdr3_aa: CASSVGGSNQPQHF
v_call: TRBV10-3; j_call: TRBJ1-2; cdr3_aa: CAISEGQAFSYGYTF
v_call: TRBV2; j_call: TRBJ2-1; cdr3_aa: CASSYIESSYNEQFF
v_call: TRBV11-2; j_call: TRBJ1-1; cdr3_aa: CASSLVQGTSTEAFF
v_call: TRBV7-9; j_call: TRBJ1-2; cdr3_aa: CASSSTQGEYGYTF
v_call: TRBV19; j_call: TRBJ2-7; cdr3_aa: CASSIDRGSYEQYF
v_call: TRBV28; j_call: TRBJ1-5; cdr3_aa: CASSLPALGWDQPQHF
v_call: TRBV30; j_call: TRBJ1-5; cdr3_aa: CAWSDTSNQPQHF
v_call: TRBV27; j_call: TRBJ2-1; cdr3_aa: CASTAGTSGSNEQFF
v_call: TRBV13; j_call: TRBJ1-5; cdr3_aa: CASSARNQPQHF
v_call: TRBV19; j_call: TRBJ1-5; cdr3_aa: CASRQDTNQPQHF
v_call: TRBV25-1; j_call: TRBJ1-1; cdr3_aa: CASSPLGTEAFF
v_call: TRBV6-1; j_call: TRBJ2-7; cdr3_aa: CASSAYGEQYF
v_call: TRBV9; j_call: TRBJ1-1; cdr3_aa: CASSEGVNTEAFF
v_call: TRBV5-6; j_call: TRBJ2-2; cdr3_aa: CASSLKGLERTGELFF
v_call: TRBV7-8; j_call: TRBJ1-5; cdr3_aa: CASSLGRDSVLYQPQHF
v_call: TRBV30; j_call: TRBJ2-4; cdr3_aa: CAWSSGVAKNIQYF
v_call: TRBV6-6; j_call: TRBJ2-3; cdr3_aa: CASSYLGRPSTDTQYF
v_call: TRBV5-6; j_call: TRBJ1-2; cdr3_aa: CASSTGYGGYGYTF
v_call: TRBV5-1; j_call: TRBJ1-1; cdr3_aa: CASSLGAGGRAEAFF
v_call: TRBV11-3; j_call: TRBJ2-1; cdr3_aa: CASSSTVRNNEQFF
v_call: TRBV14; j_call: TRBJ2-1; cdr3_aa: CASSQIAGVNEQFF